Many counts were recorded for the clone carrying this TCR beta chain. Its matching antigen is unknown. The sample belongs to a study of molecular identifiers for immune sequencing clone quantification. TCRdb passed the PCR reads through MiXCR, listing each CDR3 protein once. The table records 60,000 to 70,000 distinct CDR3 sequences, 15% to 20% of them present only once. Study findings and constraints: The share of molecules held by clones above 20 RNA copies was over 98% in effector cells and under 1% in naive cells.

The sample consisted of naive CD8+ T cells from blood, with Jurkat cell RNA spiked in. Subset defined: FACS-sorted CD8+CD4-CCR7+CD45RA+ naive T cells. The TCR sequence derives from a human donor in good health. Some libraries in this study had Jurkat cell RNA spiked in.

CDR3 residues: CASSVTGELFF. As DNA, the CDR3 is TGTGCCAGCAGCGTAACCGGGGAGCTGTTTTTT. The V gene is TRBV9, the J gene TRBJ2-2; D is uncertain. V lost 1 base and J lost 5, with 0 bases in between. Germline CDR1 is SGDLS and CDR2 is YYNGEE. The CDR3 is 11 residues long.